This TCR beta chain derives from a study of cytomegalovirus exposure and HLA in healthy donors (dated by TCRdb to about 2017). Looking at the study overall: An earlier analysis of approximately 590 of the donors reported approximately 270 Gb of sequence data and 100 million to 140 million unique TCR beta sequences from roughly 200 million T cells. Both class I and class II loci were covered by HLA typing, at four-digit resolution. To study patterns of TCR occurrence, a later analysis re-analyzed previously published TCR beta repertoires from 550 to 800 donors and added high-resolution HLA genotyping. An early release that covered some 630 HLA-typed donors contained approximately 300 gigabases of sequencing data and 85 million to 100 million unique TCR sequences. Among the roughly 400 genotyped donors, approximately 82% belonged to the genetic ancestry cluster associated with self-reported Caucasian donors. The study profiled the T cell repertoires of 550 to 700 subjects by immunosequencing and related them to cytomegalovirus serostatus. Typing coverage differed by locus: A, B, C, DRB1 and DQB1 were typed in roughly 620-630 donors, DQA1 in 522, DPA1 in 606, and DPB1 in about 450. All discovery cohort repertoires had been generated using a single sequencing platform. Along with the 666-subject first cohort, a separate validation cohort of around 120 different subjects was used. The study was designed to test whether signatures of past pathogen exposure could be identified by cataloging public T cell receptors. An earlier analysis of more than 450 of the donors used high-throughput TCR beta sequencing to judge whether each TCR beta V gene segment behaved as functional or pseudogenic. In a later genetic analysis, genome-wide SNP genotypes for about three fifths of the roughly 670 donors were used, and that subset was treated as a discovery cohort. Among some 400 genotyped donors of the cohort, an average of around 250,000 unique TCR beta nucleotide sequences was sequenced per donor, of which 15% to 20% were non-productive. In the later analysis, no new phenotypic data were used to find candidate immune exposures; instead, reliance was placed on TCR beta sequences and their occurrence across donors. A handful of DR-DQ haplotypes were handled as single units for association and clustering because linkage in the cohort was strong. To predict cytomegalovirus infection status, the study brought together high-throughput TCR immunosequencing, statistical association of individual TCRs with disease status, and machine learning. Alongside the repertoire data, information on donor age, sex, ethnicity and CMV serostatus was compiled. Results the study describes overall, beyond this receptor: A later analysis reported that several top co-occurrence clusters appeared linked to parvovirus B19, influenza, CMV and Epstein-Barr virus. This cohort had only TCR beta chains sequenced, and the lack of alpha or paired-chain data limited which features could be detected. A later genetic analysis associated a missense DCLRE1C variant with V-gene and J-gene trimming of TCR beta chains, and an independent cohort replicated the association. A later analysis found that TCR association rates varied across HLA loci, with DRB1 alleles showing the most associated TCRs and HLA-C alleles the fewest. Correlated functional status among segregating V segments might reflect linkage disequilibrium, but an unknown experimental factor could not be ruled out. The sequencing pipeline was judged likely to have produced a cluster of highly shared sequence variants as a technical artifact. According to a later analysis, most CMV-associated TCR beta chains appeared to be HLA-restricted, and the HLA associations seemed to be driven largely by CMV exposure. HLA typing was unavailable for some donors at each locus, so association tests used only the typed subset. In an earlier analysis of around 600 of the donors, most TCR beta V segments were observed in productive rearrangements about 90% or about 30% of the time, broadly matching IMGT annotations. The study gave a list of under 200 TCR beta chains associated with cytomegalovirus. While some public TCRs were present in many individuals, most TCR sequences turned up only very rarely across donors. Because counts were too low, approximately 18 rarely observed V segments, including chromosome 9 orphons, were excluded from the earlier analysis of 587 of the donors. In a later analysis, more than 15,000 TCR beta sequences were associated with specific HLA alleles at a false discovery rate of 0.05. A further reported finding was that TCR beta sequences accurately predicted the HLA-A and HLA-B alleles for most subjects in the first cohort. A later genetic analysis reported fewer N-insertions in productive TCRs among donors in an Asian-associated ancestry cluster than the roughly 690-donor mean. The 87-base-pair reads could not distinguish some IMGT-functional V segments, including TRBV6-2 and TRBV6-3, so those segments were excluded. Three of the identified cytomegalovirus-associated TCR beta chains were confirmed in vitro to be specific for cytomegalovirus antigens. For the cohort, immune exposure information was limited to CMV serostatus. Assigning TCR associations to individual alleles was difficult when HLA alleles, especially DR and DQ, strongly co-occurred. According to the authors, the approach could potentially be generalized to other disease states and immunological phenotypes. Cytomegalovirus status was reported to be diagnosed by the classifier with high specificity and sensitivity in both the original and validation cohorts. In a later analysis, HLA-associated TCR beta chains showed more clonal expansion and lower generation probabilities than non-associated chains that were equally common. The presence/absence analyses assumed that sequencing depth was roughly uniform across donors, and that assumption may not be true.

The library was generated by the immunoSEQ multiplex PCR assay. For the multiplex PCR, a mixture combining 60 forward primers for TCR Vbeta segments and 13 reverse primers for TCR Jbeta segments was used. The CDR3 region of rearranged TCR beta genes was amplified from genomic DNA with a multiplex PCR assay. The amplified TCR beta libraries were sequenced on the Illumina HiSeq System as 87-base-pair reads. Per the source publication's procedure: A later analysis tallied tens of millions of unique TCR beta chains across the 666 repertoires, and around 10 million of those chains were shared by two or more donors. To remove PCR and sequencing errors, raw reads were error-corrected and collapsed into unique sequences using a nearest-neighbor algorithm that merged closely related sequences. V, D and J gene segments were assigned by aligning CDR3 sequences to IMGT reference sequences. Each retained sequence needed at least a six-nucleotide match to both a V gene segment and a J gene segment. Rearrangements were classified as productive when the CDR3 lacked stop codons and remained in frame with V and J, and all other rearrangements were classified as non-productive. CDR3 was defined according to IMGT convention as the region running from the second conserved V-encoded cysteine to the conserved J-encoded phenylalanine. The earlier analysis of about 570 of the donors excluded any sequence lacking an unambiguous match to a single V gene segment. In an earlier analysis of more than 500 of the donors, a V segment was called functional when productive rearrangements were above 56.7%, and segregating when the standard deviation between donors exceeded 5%. A statistical classification framework was built to diagnose cytomegalovirus status from the catalog of TCR beta chain sequences. A later analysis assigned V and J genes by comparing TCR nucleotide sequences with IMGT/GENE-DB human TR gene sequences. In a later analysis, CDR3 sequences and most-parsimonious VDJ recombination scenarios were assigned using the TCRdist pipeline. In a later analysis, each TCR beta chain was defined by its CDR3 amino acid sequence together with its V-gene family, and reads lacking a unique V-gene family were excluded. As a way to deal with suspected cross-contamination and a sequencing artifact, a later analysis dropped 450 to 600 nucleotide sequences that were highly shared and had low generation probability. A later analysis calculated a clonal expansion index for each public chain from normalized within-repertoire ranks of inferred template counts. A later analysis computed generation probabilities with a VDJ recombination model fitted to out-of-frame rearrangements, and checked the results against IGoR. Hypergeometric tests were used in a later analysis to score TCR-TCR, TCR-HLA and TCR-CMV co-occurrence, with a repertoire-size bias correction applied to the TCR pairs. False discovery rates were estimated in a later analysis by permuting HLA or CMV assignments 20 times. In a later analysis, co-occurring TCRs were grouped using DBSCAN, with TCRdist sequence similarity added in when clustering inside HLA-allele-positive subsets. Co-occurrence clustering excluded repertoires with fewer than 30,000 or more than 120,000 public chains, plus five with anomalous nucleotide sharing. The table comes from immuneACCESS by way of TCRdb, which keeps in-frame sequences with V and J called. Part of the clones is missing from these tables; in studies checked, under half for an unresolved V gene and the rest for unknown reasons. V and J calls and clone size come straight from that table; D and trimming were deduced from the DNA. The table for this sample lists under 150,000 clones; 70% to 80% of them were counted only once. 5% to 7.5% of the sample comes from the top ten.

For this clone: Its antigen has not been determined. Base qualities were left out, and no much larger clone turns up one base away.

The CDR3 starts with the cysteine, ends with the phenylalanine, and has 15 residues. CDR3 DNA only is kept here, 45 bases in frame from base 1. V sheds 5 bases and J sheds 1 base, leaving 12 bases between their ends. Taken from the germline V gene, the CDR1 and CDR2 loops are SGHVS and FQNEAQ. In total, just over 650 healthy bone marrow donors made up the cohort. At the time of sampling, all cohort members were nominally healthy, though unrecorded immune exposures were likely present. The donor was CMV seropositive and belonged to the group of more than 250 seropositive cohort members. A peripheral blood sample was collected from each donor, and TCR beta sequencing was performed on peripheral blood mononuclear cells. Genomic DNA was extracted from the blood cell samples with the Qiagen DNeasy Blood Extraction Kit.

Sequencing input: PBMCs. The chain is made from TRBV7-8 and TRBJ1-5; the D segment cannot be called with confidence. This receptor was identified in a woman aged 40 to 50 in good health and CMV-seropositive. The CDR3 loop reads CASSLWGGSNQPQHF. The nucleotide sequence reads as follows: TGTGCCAGCAGCCTCTGGGGAGGGAGCAATCAGCCCCAGCATTTT.